Sequencing of this T cell receptor beta chain was carried out in a study of blood T cell repertoires in COVID-19. TCRdb's table, derived via immunoSEQ multiplex PCR, lists solely in-frame clones and lacks some. The table shows about 41,000 clones, with 87% occurring only once. This clone appeared once. Looked up from germline, CDR1 is MDHEN and CDR2 is SYDVKM. This CDR3 has 14 amino acids. Deletions cut 7 bases from V and 5 bases from J, with 12 bases between. The sequence was obtained from a man between 60 and 75 years old with acute or convalescent COVID-19. Sequencing was carried out using peripheral blood. The J gene is TRBJ1-6, the V gene TRBV28; possibly TRBD1 for D (6 bases). CDR3 sequence reads: CASTLGQNNSPLHF. The CDR3 nucleotides are TGTGCCAGCACCTTAGGACAGAATAATTCACCCCTCCACTTT.